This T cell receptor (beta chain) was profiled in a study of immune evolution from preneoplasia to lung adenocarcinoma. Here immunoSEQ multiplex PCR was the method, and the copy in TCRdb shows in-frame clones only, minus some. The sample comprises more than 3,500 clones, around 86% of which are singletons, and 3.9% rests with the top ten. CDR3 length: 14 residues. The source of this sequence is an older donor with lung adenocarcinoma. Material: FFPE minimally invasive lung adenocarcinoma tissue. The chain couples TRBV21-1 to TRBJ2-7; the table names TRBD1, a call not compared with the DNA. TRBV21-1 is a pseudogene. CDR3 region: CASGPGRTGPEQYF. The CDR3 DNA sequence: TGTGCCAGCGGCCCCGGGCGGACAGGCCCCGAGCAGTACTTC.